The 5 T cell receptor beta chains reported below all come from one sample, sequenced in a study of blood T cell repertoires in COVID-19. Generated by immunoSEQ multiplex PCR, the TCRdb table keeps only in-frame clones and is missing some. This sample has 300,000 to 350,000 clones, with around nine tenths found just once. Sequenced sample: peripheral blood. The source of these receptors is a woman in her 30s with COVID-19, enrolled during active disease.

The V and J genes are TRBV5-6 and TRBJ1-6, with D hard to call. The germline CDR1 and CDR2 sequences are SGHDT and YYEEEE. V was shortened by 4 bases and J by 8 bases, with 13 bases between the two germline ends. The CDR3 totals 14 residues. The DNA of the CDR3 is TGTGCCAGCAGCGTGGAGGTCCAGGATTCACCCCTCCACTTT. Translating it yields CASSVEVQDSPLHF.

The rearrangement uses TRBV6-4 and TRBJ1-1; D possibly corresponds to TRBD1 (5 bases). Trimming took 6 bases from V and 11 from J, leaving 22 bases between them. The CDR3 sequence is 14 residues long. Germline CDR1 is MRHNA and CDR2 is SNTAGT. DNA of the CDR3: TGTGCCAGCAGCCCTGGCGGGGCCCTCCAACCCGCTTTCTTT. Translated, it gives CASSPGGALQPAFF.

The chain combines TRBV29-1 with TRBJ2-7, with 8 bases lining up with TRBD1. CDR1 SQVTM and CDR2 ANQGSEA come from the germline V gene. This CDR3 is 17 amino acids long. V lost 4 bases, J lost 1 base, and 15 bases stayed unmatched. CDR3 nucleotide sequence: TGCAGCGTTGGCGGGTGGCAAGGGACAGGTGGATCCTACGAGCAGTACTTC. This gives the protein CSVGGWQGTGGSYEQYF.

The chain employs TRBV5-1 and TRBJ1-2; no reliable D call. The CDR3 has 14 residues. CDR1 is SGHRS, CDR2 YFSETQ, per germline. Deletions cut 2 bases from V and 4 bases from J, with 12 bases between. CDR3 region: CASSFGSALYGYTF. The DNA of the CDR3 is TGCGCCAGCAGCTTCGGGTCAGCCCTCTATGGCTACACCTTC. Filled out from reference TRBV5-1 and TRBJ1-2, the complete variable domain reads KAGVTQTPRYLIKTRGQQVTLSCSPISGHRSVSWYQQTPGQGLQFLFEYFSETQRNKGNFPGRFSGRQFSNSRSEMNVSTLELGDSALYLCASSFGSALYGYTFGSGTRLTVV.

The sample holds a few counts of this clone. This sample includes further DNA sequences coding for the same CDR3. The CDR3 DNA reads as TGTGCCAGTAGCCTAGGGGGCACAGATACGCAGTATTTT. It translates to CASSLGGTDTQYF. The gene calls are TRBV19 and TRBJ2-3, with a weak D call TRBD1 (5 bases). This CDR3 has 13 amino acids. V lost 6 bases, J lost 1 base, and 8 bases lay in between. From germline, CDR1 is LNHDA and CDR2 SQIVND (reference sequence).